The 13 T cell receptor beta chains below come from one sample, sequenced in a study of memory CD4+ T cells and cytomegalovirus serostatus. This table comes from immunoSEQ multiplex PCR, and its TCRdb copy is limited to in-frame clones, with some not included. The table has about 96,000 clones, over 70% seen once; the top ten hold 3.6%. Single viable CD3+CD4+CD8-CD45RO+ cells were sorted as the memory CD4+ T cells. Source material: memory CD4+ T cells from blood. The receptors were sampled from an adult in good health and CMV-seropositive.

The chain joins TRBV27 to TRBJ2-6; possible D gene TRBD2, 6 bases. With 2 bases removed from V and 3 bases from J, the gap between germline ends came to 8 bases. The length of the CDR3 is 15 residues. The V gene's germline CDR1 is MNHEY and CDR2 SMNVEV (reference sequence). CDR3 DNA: TGTGCCAGCAGTTTAAACGGGGGTGGGGCCAACGTCCTGACTTTC. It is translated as CASSLNGGGANVLTF.

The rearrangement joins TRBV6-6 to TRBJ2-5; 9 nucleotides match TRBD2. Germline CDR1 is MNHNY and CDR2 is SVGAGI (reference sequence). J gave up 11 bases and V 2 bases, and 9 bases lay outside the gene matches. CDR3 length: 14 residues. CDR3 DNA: TGTGCCAGCAGTTACGGGGCTAGCGGGACCCGGCAGTACTTC. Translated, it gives CASSYGASGTRQYF.

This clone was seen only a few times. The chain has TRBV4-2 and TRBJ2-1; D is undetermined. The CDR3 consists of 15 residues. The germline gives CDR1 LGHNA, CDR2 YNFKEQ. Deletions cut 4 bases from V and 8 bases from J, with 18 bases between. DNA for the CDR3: TGTGCCAGCAGCCCAGAGGCCTCCCGGGTGGATGAGCAGTTCTTC. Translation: CASSPEASRVDEQFF.

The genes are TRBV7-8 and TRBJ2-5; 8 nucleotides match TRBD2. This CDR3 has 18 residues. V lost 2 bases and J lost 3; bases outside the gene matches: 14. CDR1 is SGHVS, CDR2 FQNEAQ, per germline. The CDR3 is CASSLRVAGKGEKETQYF. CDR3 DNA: TGTGCCAGCAGCTTACGGGTAGCGGGAAAGGGGGAAAAAGAGACCCAGTACTTC.

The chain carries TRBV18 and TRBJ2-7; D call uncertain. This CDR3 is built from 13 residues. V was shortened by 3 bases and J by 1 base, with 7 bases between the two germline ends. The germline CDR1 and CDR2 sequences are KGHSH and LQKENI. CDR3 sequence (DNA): TGTGCCAGCTCACCGGACGGATCCTACGAGCAGTACTTC. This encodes CASSPDGSYEQYF.

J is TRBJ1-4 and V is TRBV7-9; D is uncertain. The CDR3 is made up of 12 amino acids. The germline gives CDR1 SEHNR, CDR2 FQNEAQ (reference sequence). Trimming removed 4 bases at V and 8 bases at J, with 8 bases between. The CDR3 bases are TGTGCCAGCAGCTGGGGTCCCGAAAAACTGTTTTTT. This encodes CASSWGPEKLFF.

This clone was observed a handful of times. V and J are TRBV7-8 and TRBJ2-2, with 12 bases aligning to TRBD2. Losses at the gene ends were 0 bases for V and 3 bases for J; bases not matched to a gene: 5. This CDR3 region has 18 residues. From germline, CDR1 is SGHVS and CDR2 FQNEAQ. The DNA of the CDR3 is TGTGCCAGCAGCTTAGCGCGACTAGCGGGAGTGGACACCGGGGAGCTGTTTTTT. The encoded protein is CASSLARLAGVDTGELFF.

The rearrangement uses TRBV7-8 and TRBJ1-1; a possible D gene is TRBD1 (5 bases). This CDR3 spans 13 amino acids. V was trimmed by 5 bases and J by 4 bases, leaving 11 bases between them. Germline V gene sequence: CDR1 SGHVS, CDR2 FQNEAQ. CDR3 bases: TGTGCCAGCAGCCCCGCCCAGGGCACTGAAGCTTTCTTT. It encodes CASSPAQGTEAFF.

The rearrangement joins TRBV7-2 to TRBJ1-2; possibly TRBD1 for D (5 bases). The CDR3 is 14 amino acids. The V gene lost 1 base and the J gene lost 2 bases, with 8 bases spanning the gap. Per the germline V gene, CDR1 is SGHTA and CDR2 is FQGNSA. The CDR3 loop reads CASSLDPGNYGYTF. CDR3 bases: TGTGCCAGCAGCTTAGATCCAGGGAACTATGGCTACACCTTC.

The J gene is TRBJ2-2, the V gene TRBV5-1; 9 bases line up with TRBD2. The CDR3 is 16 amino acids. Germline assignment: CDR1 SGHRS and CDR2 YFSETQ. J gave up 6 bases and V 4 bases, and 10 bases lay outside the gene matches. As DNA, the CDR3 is TGCGCCAGCAGCCTTCGGACTAGCGCCCAACCCGGGGAGCTGTTTTTT. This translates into CASSLRTSAQPGELFF. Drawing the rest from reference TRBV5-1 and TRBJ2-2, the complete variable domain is KAGVTQTPRYLIKTRGQQVTLSCSPISGHRSVSWYQQTPGQGLQFLFEYFSETQRNKGNFPGRFSGRQFSNSRSEMNVSTLELGDSALYLCASSLRTSAQPGELFFGEGSRLTVL.

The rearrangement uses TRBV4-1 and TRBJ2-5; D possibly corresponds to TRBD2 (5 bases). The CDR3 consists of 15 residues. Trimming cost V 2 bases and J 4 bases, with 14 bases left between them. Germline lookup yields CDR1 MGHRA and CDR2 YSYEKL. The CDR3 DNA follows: TGCGCCAGCAGCCAAAAAGAGCGGAGAACAGAGACCCAGTACTTC. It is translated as CASSQKERRTETQYF.

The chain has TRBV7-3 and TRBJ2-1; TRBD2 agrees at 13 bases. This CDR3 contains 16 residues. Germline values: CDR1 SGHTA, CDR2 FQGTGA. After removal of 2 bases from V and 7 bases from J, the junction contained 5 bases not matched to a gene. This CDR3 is CASSLSGLAGRNEQFF. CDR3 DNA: TGTGCCAGCAGCTTATCGGGACTAGCGGGACGGAATGAGCAGTTCTTC.

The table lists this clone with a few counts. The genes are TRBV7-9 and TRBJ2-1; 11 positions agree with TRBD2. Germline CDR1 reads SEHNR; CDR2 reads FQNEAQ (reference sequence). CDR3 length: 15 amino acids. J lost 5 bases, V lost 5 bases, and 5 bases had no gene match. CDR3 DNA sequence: TGTGCCAGCAGCCCTGGGACTAGCGGACACAATGAGCAGTTCTTC. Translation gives CASSPGTSGHNEQFF.